These T cell receptor beta chains were read from a single sample in a study of cytomegalovirus exposure and HLA in healthy donors. Using immunoSEQ multiplex PCR, the repertoire was profiled, and TCRdb retains in-frame clones only, with some absent. The sample has 200,000 or so clones, about 79% seen once. The specimen sequenced was PBMCs. These receptors were collected from a boy aged 2-15 years in good health and CMV-seronegative. Each CDR3 is given with its conserved first and last residue.

cdr3_aa | cdr3_length | v_call
CASMSQGANTEAFF | 14 | TRBV19
CASSEARGGGGYGYTF | 16 | TRBV6-1
CASSLFSVQSFKMNTEAFF | 19 | TRBV7-9
CSTGTGYEQYF | 11 | TRBV20-1
CASSPGTGGRFTGELFF | 17 | TRBV5-6
CASSLARGGYLGEQYF | 16 | TRBV7-2
CASSLVPPRTSAIYNEQFF | 19 | TRBV5-1
CASSLWRSSYEQYF | 14 | TRBV5-6
CASSLRPGSLANYGYTF | 17 | TRBV7-9
CASSGTGGDQPQHF | 14 | TRBV19
CATSGTSSGEQFF | 13 | TRBV15
CASSPTVTNTEAFF | 14 | TRBV27
CASSLTGLAYEQYF | 14 | TRBV7-9
CASSSNVASTGELFF | 15 | TRBV5-1
CASSFVALQETQYF | 14 | TRBV5-6
CASSYGMNTEAFF | 13 | TRBV6-5
CASSQDQTRFYEQYF | 15 | TRBV4-1
CASSPPAGGSETQYF | 15 | TRBV7-7
CASSSLTGVAALGYTF | 16 | TRBV27
CASSIQRGYSGELFF | 15 | TRBV19
CASSRSDSLYGYTF | 14 | TRBV4-2
CASSLLDSCTEAFF | 14 | TRBV7-2
CASSWHYEQYF | 11 | TRBV5-5
CASSIGSAVSNTEAFF | 16 | TRBV19
CASSLGGASQETQYF | 15 | TRBV7-3
CASSELTAQETQYF | 14 | TRBV6-1
CASRRVLQETQYF | 13 | TRBV11-2
CASSPSSGGPRRGELFF | 17 | TRBV7-3
CASSLAGAGKETQYF | 15 | TRBV7-2
CASSSPLNTEAFF | 13 | TRBV6-5
CAGTRVNQPQHF | 12 | TRBV30
CASSLGGGPYEQYF | 14 | TRBV6-5
CASSIREDPNYGYTF | 15 | TRBV19
CASGLGRVGQRVYEQYF | 17 | TRBV12-5
CASSLSGINEQYF | 13 | TRBV27
CASSKAGVPGYGEQFF | 16 | TRBV9
CSAGTGYEQYF | 11 | TRBV20-1
CASSQQSTDTQYF | 13 | TRBV4-2
CASSEAGSGLSYEQYF | 16 | TRBV6-1
CASSQGRGGLAIETQYF | 17 | TRBV4-2
CASSRDYQRNYGYTF | 15 | TRBV4-3
CASSHLSTAPAKNIQYF | 17 | TRBV2
CATRVTSSYEQYF | 13 | TRBV15
CASSLSGGLTEAFF | 14 | TRBV7-9
CASSRSLGSSLQETQYF | 17 | TRBV4-2
CASSYTAGGTYEQYF | 15 | TRBV7-8
CASSEGQGDSPLHF | 14 | TRBV4-2
CASSEADLWGQPSGYGYTF | 19 | TRBV2
CASTKGTDTQYF | 12 | TRBV19
CASRYGGDWRYTF | 13 | TRBV6-5
CASTQRGLVDREAFF | 15 | TRBV28
CASSSTPGITNQPQHF | 16 | TRBV28
CAISPISSYEQYF | 13 | TRBV10-3
CASRTSGVGDTQYF | 14 | TRBV2
CASSQDRIGDTQYF | 14 | TRBV7-2
CASSPPGGNTQYF | 13 | TRBV11-2